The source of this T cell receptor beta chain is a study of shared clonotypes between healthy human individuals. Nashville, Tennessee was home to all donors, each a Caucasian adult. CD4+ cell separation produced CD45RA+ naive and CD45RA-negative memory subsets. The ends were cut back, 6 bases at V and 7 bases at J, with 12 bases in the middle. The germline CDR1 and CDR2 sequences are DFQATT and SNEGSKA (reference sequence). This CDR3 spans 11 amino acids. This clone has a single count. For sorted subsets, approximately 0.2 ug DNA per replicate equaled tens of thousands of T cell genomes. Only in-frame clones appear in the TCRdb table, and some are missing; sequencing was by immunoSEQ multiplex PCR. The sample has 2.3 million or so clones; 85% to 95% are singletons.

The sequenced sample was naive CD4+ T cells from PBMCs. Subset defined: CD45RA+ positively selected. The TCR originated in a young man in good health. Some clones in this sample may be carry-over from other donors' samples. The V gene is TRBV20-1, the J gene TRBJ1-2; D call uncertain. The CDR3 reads CSATGRVGYTF. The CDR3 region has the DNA TGCAGTGCAACGGGGAGGGTTGGCTACACCTTC.